The T cell receptor beta chain described here comes from a study of T cell responses to AZD1222 COVID-19 vaccine. This CDR3 contains 13 residues. The V and J ends lost 5 bases and 5 bases respectively, with 12 bases between them. Germline V lookup: CDR1 SNHLY, CDR2 FYNNEI. TCRdb's table, derived via immunoSEQ multiplex PCR, lists solely in-frame clones and lacks some. In the table there are 190,000 or so clones, approximately 93% of which are singletons. Study results and caveats: Vaccination with two AZD1222 doses was followed by a rise in Spike-specific TCR breadth and depth.

As for this clone: The target antigen is unknown.

This receptor was taken from an adult who received the AZD1222 COVID-19 vaccine. Specimen: peripheral blood, collected 28 days after the second AZD1222 dose. V usage is TRBV2 and J usage is TRBJ2-5; no reliable D call. Written as DNA, the CDR3 is TGTGCCAGCAGTTGGGGTCTGGGGGAGACCCAGTACTTC. It encodes CASSWGLGETQYF.